The rows below give T cell receptor beta chains drawn from one sample of a study of early T cells in non-severe SARS-CoV-2 infection. TCRdb re-derived calls from the 5' RACE reads in MiXCR, one entry per CDR3 protein. There are 50,000 to 65,000 distinct CDR3 sequences in the sample; approximately 14% occur only once, and more than 3.5% lies in the top ten. Sequencing was done on a sample of whole blood. These receptors were obtained from an adult who was a healthcare worker with PCR-confirmed SARS-CoV-2 infection or an uninfected control (not recorded which). Both conserved end residues are trimmed from each CDR3.

v_gene: TRBV2; j_gene: TRBJ2-2; CDR3aa: ASSVMMETGELF
v_gene: TRBV12-5; j_gene: TRBJ1-1; CDR3aa: ASGAPASETENTEAF
v_gene: TRBV20-1; j_gene: TRBJ1-5; CDR3aa: SAPTGWNQPQH
v_gene: TRBV12-3/TRBV12-4; j_gene: TRBJ2-7; CDR3aa: ASSPGTEQY
v_gene: TRBV10-2; j_gene: TRBJ2-7; CDR3aa: ASSLAGREQY
v_gene: TRBV27; j_gene: TRBJ2-3; CDR3aa: ASRRLGPADTQY
v_gene: TRBV3-1; j_gene: TRBJ1-1; CDR3aa: ASSQADRGNTEAF
v_gene: TRBV7-2; j_gene: TRBJ2-6; CDR3aa: ASSRRRNSGANVLT
v_gene: TRBV6-2/TRBV6-3; j_gene: TRBJ1-1; CDR3aa: ASRPGEATEAF
v_gene: TRBV21-1; j_gene: TRBJ2-1; CDR3aa: ASSKSHQASPQF
v_gene: TRBV11-3; j_gene: TRBJ2-2; CDR3aa: ASSQNSGSGELF
v_gene: TRBV25-1; j_gene: TRBJ2-1; CDR3aa: ASSEGVSGGARNEQF
v_gene: TRBV7-9; j_gene: TRBJ2-7; CDR3aa: ASSLVGQYYEQY
v_gene: TRBV20-1; j_gene: TRBJ1-2; CDR3aa: SARPRLGYGYT
v_gene: TRBV12-3/TRBV12-4; j_gene: TRBJ2-1; CDR3aa: ASSALGYNEQF
v_gene: TRBV19; j_gene: TRBJ2-2; CDR3aa: ASSIRGRVNTGELF
v_gene: TRBV7-2; j_gene: TRBJ2-5; CDR3aa: ASSRRATQETQY
v_gene: TRBV6-6; j_gene: TRBJ1-1; CDR3aa: ASRLDRGDTEAF
v_gene: TRBV12-3/TRBV12-4; j_gene: TRBJ2-5; CDR3aa: ASSLGQKETQY
v_gene: TRBV6-1; j_gene: TRBJ2-7; CDR3aa: ASSDTTGVYEQY
v_gene: TRBV29-1; j_gene: TRBJ2-7; CDR3aa: SVEGTGVPYEQY
v_gene: TRBV4-1; j_gene: TRBJ2-5; CDR3aa: ASSQALLETQY
v_gene: TRBV4-2; j_gene: TRBJ1-2; CDR3aa: ASSQERLGTLRDYGYT
v_gene: TRBV12-3/TRBV12-4; j_gene: TRBJ1-5; CDR3aa: ASSLLGGGQPQH
v_gene: TRBV20-1; j_gene: TRBJ1-5; CDR3aa: SARTGRDQPQH
v_gene: TRBV9; j_gene: TRBJ1-5; CDR3aa: ASSATGNNQPQH
v_gene: TRBV10-1; j_gene: TRBJ2-7; CDR3aa: ASSESYGTRSEQY
v_gene: TRBV24-1; j_gene: TRBJ2-5; CDR3aa: ATTLNTTQETQY
v_gene: TRBV6-2/TRBV6-3; j_gene: TRBJ2-3; CDR3aa: ATWDTRTDTQY
v_gene: TRBV11-2; j_gene: TRBJ2-5; CDR3aa: ASSFQETQY
v_gene: TRBV7-2; j_gene: TRBJ1-1; CDR3aa: ASSSDIMNTEAF
v_gene: TRBV20-1; j_gene: TRBJ2-1; CDR3aa: SATHDVYNEQF
v_gene: TRBV5-1; j_gene: TRBJ2-7; CDR3aa: ASSRDRGRRLNTYEQY
v_gene: TRBV5-1; j_gene: TRBJ2-2; CDR3aa: ASSVGLAPGELF
v_gene: TRBV20-1; j_gene: TRBJ2-3; CDR3aa: SLRGEGDTQY
v_gene: TRBV14; j_gene: TRBJ2-7; CDR3aa: ASSFGQGSSYEQY
v_gene: TRBV3-1; j_gene: TRBJ2-7; CDR3aa: ASSQDDRQGAHEQY
v_gene: TRBV4-1; j_gene: TRBJ2-7; CDR3aa: ASSPSPTPPDYEQY
v_gene: TRBV5-1; j_gene: TRBJ1-4; CDR3aa: ASSFSPGTGRNEKLF
v_gene: TRBV7-9; j_gene: TRBJ2-3; CDR3aa: ASSPDGGAGSQY
v_gene: TRBV7-6; j_gene: TRBJ2-2; CDR3aa: ASSLSAGGEFTGELF
v_gene: TRBV13; j_gene: TRBJ2-5; CDR3aa: ASSSRVAGGLETQY
v_gene: TRBV19; j_gene: TRBJ2-3; CDR3aa: ASSISRVGTDTQY
v_gene: TRBV18; j_gene: TRBJ2-7; CDR3aa: ASSDRGGSYYEQY
v_gene: TRBV5-1; j_gene: TRBJ2-5; CDR3aa: ASSLYGTAQETQY
v_gene: TRBV27; j_gene: TRBJ2-3; CDR3aa: ASSFSRGDTQY
v_gene: TRBV7-3; j_gene: TRBJ2-7; CDR3aa: ASSWEISYEQY
v_gene: TRBV18; j_gene: TRBJ2-7; CDR3aa: ASSPRERGDPYEQY
v_gene: TRBV4-2; j_gene: TRBJ2-3; CDR3aa: ASSQVNSGADTQY
v_gene: TRBV19; j_gene: TRBJ2-2; CDR3aa: ASRLADSTGELF
v_gene: TRBV12-3/TRBV12-4; j_gene: TRBJ2-5; CDR3aa: ASSLIQETQY
v_gene: TRBV10-2; j_gene: TRBJ1-2; CDR3aa: ASSGFSAPEVRYT
v_gene: TRBV19; j_gene: TRBJ2-3; CDR3aa: ASSLRLAGGDTQY
v_gene: TRBV7-2; j_gene: TRBJ2-3; CDR3aa: ASSVTSGSNTDTQY
v_gene: TRBV14; j_gene: TRBJ1-2; CDR3aa: ASSQRGQASSYGYT
v_gene: TRBV2; j_gene: TRBJ2-1; CDR3aa: ASSELPVDEQF
v_gene: TRBV7-3; j_gene: TRBJ2-2; CDR3aa: ASSLMGDTGELF
v_gene: TRBV5-6; j_gene: TRBJ2-1; CDR3aa: ASSLSSGGLSYNEQF
v_gene: TRBV18; j_gene: TRBJ1-2; CDR3aa: ASSPSRGGYGYT
v_gene: TRBV9; j_gene: TRBJ2-3; CDR3aa: ASSVVTGGDTQY